This passage covers 22 T cell receptor beta chains from one sample sequenced in a study of identical twins (dated by TCRdb to about 2016). Library construction relied on 5' RACE. Instrument used: Illumina HiSeq 2000. Through fastp at Q25 and MiXCR, TCRdb rebuilt clones from the public reads, retaining in-frame beta chains. Under each unique CDR3 protein, matching rows form one entry showing the most common genes and DNA. For this sample there are some 600,000 distinct CDR3 sequences; under 8.5% appear just once. Roughly 1.5% of the sample belongs to the ten largest clones. The sample was also linked to a second study, of yellow fever vaccine responses in identical twins.

The sample taken for sequencing was PBMCs. These receptors all come from a woman younger than 30 in good health.

With respect to this clonotype: A clone one base away is much larger, so this may be a read error. The chain combines TRBV20-1 with TRBJ2-5; D possibly matches TRBD1 or TRBD2 (5 bases each). Trimming shortened V by 1 base and J by 1 base, and 16 bases separated the two germline ends. The germline V gene has CDR1 DFQATT and CDR2 SNEGSKA (reference sequence). The CDR3 totals 16 residues. CDR3 DNA: TGCAGTGCTAGAGGCCTAGGTTGGGGGATCCAAGAGACCCAGTACTTC. It is translated as CSARGLGWGIQETQYF.

This clonotype was counted a few times. V is TRBV4-1 and J is TRBJ2-5, with 12 positions matching TRBD2. CDR1 is MGHRA and CDR2 is YSYEKL in the germline V gene. Trimming removed 4 bases from V and 3 bases from J; junction bases left unmatched: 18. This CDR3 has 20 residues. CDR3 bases: TGCGCCAGCAGCCCCCTCACGGGACTAGCGGGTCTCCCGGGGAAAGAGACCCAGTACTTC. It is translated as CASSPLTGLAGLPGKETQYF.

This clonotype has a handful of counts. J is TRBJ2-1 and V is TRBV24-1; possibly TRBD1 for D (6 bases). Germline CDR1 and CDR2: KGHDR and SFDVKD. This CDR3 has 15 amino acids. V lost 4 bases to trimming and J lost 5 bases, with 14 bases between them. The CDR3 loop reads CATSERWDINNEQFF. CDR3 in DNA: TGTGCCACCAGTGAACGATGGGACATAAACAATGAGCAGTTCTTC.

This clonotype has only a few counts. CDR3: CASSFIDNEQFF. Written as DNA, the CDR3 is TGTGCCAGCAGTTTTATTGACAATGAGCAGTTCTTC. The chain has TRBV12-3 or TRBV12-4 and TRBJ2-1; D uncertain. V lost 3 bases and J 5 bases, leaving 5 bases between the germline ends. The CDR3 consists of 12 residues.

This clonotype has a handful of counts. The chain joins TRBV6-5 to TRBJ1-1, with D tentatively TRBD1 (5 bases). V was shortened by 0 bases and J by 5 bases, with 19 bases between the two germline ends. The CDR3 covers 17 residues. Looked up from germline, CDR1 is MNHEY and CDR2 is SVGAGI. CDR3 DNA: TGTGCCAGCAGTTACTCGAGAACAGGTCGTTCGGGGACTGAAGCTTTCTTT. This translates into CASSYSRTGRSGTEAFF.

The table lists this clonotype with many counts. J is TRBJ2-5 and V is TRBV5-1; D unresolved. The CDR3 extends over 11 amino acids. Germline CDR1 is SGHRS and CDR2 is YFSETQ. Trimming pared 6 bases from V and 5 bases from J, leaving 8 bases between. CDR3 DNA sequence: TGCGCCAGCAAGATTGAGGAGACCCAGTACTTC. Encoded protein: CASKIEETQYF.

This clonotype was recorded at least ten times. This sequence joins TRBV4-2 and TRBJ2-1; TRBD2 matches 11 bases. The CDR3 contains 16 residues. In germline, CDR1 is LGHNA, CDR2 YNFKEQ. V was clipped by 2 bases and J by 2 bases; unmatched bases: 2. The CDR3 bases are TGTGCCAGCAGCCAACTAGCGGGGGGAGCCTACAATGAGCAGTTCTTC. Amino acids: CASSQLAGGAYNEQFF.

V usage is TRBV20-1 and J usage is TRBJ2-3; 8 positions match TRBD2. CDR1 and CDR2 (germline): DFQATT, SNEGSKA (reference sequence). There are 16 residues in the CDR3. V was pared by 3 bases and J by 1 base, with 9 bases of the junction left unmatched. CDR3 amino acids: CSASGILAGRTDTQYF. CDR3 nucleotides: TGCAGTGCTAGCGGAATCCTAGCGGGCCGCACAGATACGCAGTATTTT.

CDR3 region: CASTERGSPDEKLFF. The CDR3 DNA sequence: TGTGCCAGCACCGAACGTGGGTCCCCCGATGAAAAACTGTTTTTT. The rearrangement links TRBV6-2 or TRBV6-3 to TRBJ1-4; D remains ambiguous. Germline loops: CDR1 MNHEY, CDR2 SVGEGT. V lost 7 bases and J lost 6, with 18 bases in between. The CDR3 is 15 amino acids.

This clonotype has at least ten counts. The rearrangement uses TRBV15 and TRBJ2-1, with 12 nucleotides matching TRBD2. The CDR3 covers 20 residues. With V trimmed by 1 base and J by 8 bases, 18 bases remained unmatched. In germline, CDR1 is LNHNV, CDR2 YYDKDF (reference sequence). The CDR3 region has the DNA TGTGCCACCAGCAGAGCCCCCGTAGGCTCTAGCGGGAGGGCCTTCTATGAGCAGTTCTTC. Protein sequence: CATSRAPVGSSGRAFYEQFF. Variable domain in full (rest from reference TRBV15 and TRBJ2-1): DAMVIQNPRYQVTQFGKPVTLSCSQTLNHNVMYWYQQKSSQAPKLLFHYYDKDFNNEADTPDNFQSRRPNTSFCFLDIRSPGLGDTAMYLCATSRAPVGSSGRAFYEQFFGPGTRLTVL.

This clonotype was detected ten times or more. V is TRBV6-8 and J is TRBJ2-7, with TRBD1 identical over 7 bases. Germline values: CDR1 MNHGY, CDR2 SAAAGT. J was trimmed by 2 bases and V by 2 bases; bases with no gene match: 12. The CDR3 spans 17 residues. The CDR3 sequence is CASSYHLNDREAYEQYF. CDR3 nucleotides: TGTGCCAGCAGTTACCACCTGAACGACAGGGAAGCCTACGAGCAGTACTTC.

This clonotype turned up a few times. The V and J genes are TRBV7-6 and TRBJ2-1, with 9 bases that match TRBD1. Germline V gene sequence: CDR1 SGHVS, CDR2 FNYEAQ. Trimming removed 3 bases from V and 2 bases from J; junction bases left unmatched: 8. The CDR3 is 17 residues long. CDR3 coding DNA: TGTGCCAGCAGCTTGGCGGACGGGACAGGGACCTACAATGAGCAGTTCTTC. Protein: CASSLADGTGTYNEQFF.

The chain employs TRBV5-6 and TRBJ1-1; 10 positions agree with TRBD1. The trim removed 4 bases at V and 3 bases at J, leaving 6 bases unmatched. CDR1 is SGHDT and CDR2 is YYEEEE in the germline V gene. CDR3 size: 15 residues. The CDR3 coding sequence is TGTGCCAGCAGCGTGGGACAGGGGAGGGACACTGAAGCTTTCTTT. Translated, it gives CASSVGQGRDTEAFF.

The chain recombines TRBV6-5 with TRBJ2-3, with 7 positions matching TRBD1. The J segment lost 2 bases and the V segment lost 2 bases, leaving 7 bases of the junction unmatched. This CDR3 spans 16 amino acids. CDR1 and CDR2 (germline): MNHEY, SVGAGI. The CDR3 loop reads CASSYTGTAYTDTQYF. The CDR3 coding sequence is TGTGCCAGCAGTTACACCGGGACAGCCTACACAGATACGCAGTATTTT.

The rearrangement links TRBV5-1 to TRBJ2-3; either TRBD1 or TRBD2 may fit D (5 bases each). V lost 3 bases and J 5 bases, leaving 16 bases between the germline ends. The length of the CDR3 is 15 residues. CDR1 SGHRS and CDR2 YFSETQ come from the germline V gene. The CDR3 region has the DNA TGCGCCAGCAGCTACGGACGGGGCCCCCTAGATACGCAGTATTTT. Its protein product is CASSYGRGPLDTQYF.

This clonotype was seen only a few times. The gene calls are TRBV7-8 and TRBJ2-5; D gene ambiguous. V dropped 6 bases and J dropped 3 bases, with 11 bases sitting between them. Germline CDR1 reads SGHVS; CDR2 reads FQNEAQ. The CDR3 is 13 amino acids. In nucleotides, the CDR3 is TGTGCCAGCAGAAACTCAGGAGAAGAGACCCAGTACTTC. This encodes CASRNSGEETQYF. The whole variable domain, filled in from reference TRBV7-8 and TRBJ2-5, reads GAGVSQSPRYKVAKRGQDVALRCDPISGHVSLFWYQQALGQGPEFLTYFQNEAQLDKSGLPSDRFFAERPEGSVSTLKIQRTQQEDSAVYLCASRNSGEETQYFGPGTRLLVL.

This clonotype came up many times. This sequence joins TRBV19 and TRBJ1-2, with TRBD1 matching over 8 bases. After removal of 8 bases from V and 1 base from J, the junction contained 9 bases not matched to a gene. The CDR3 is 15 amino acids. The germline gives CDR1 LNHDA, CDR2 SQIVND (reference sequence). The CDR3 region is CASRDRSIGNYGYTF. The CDR3 bases are TGTGCCAGTCGGGACAGGTCAATTGGTAACTATGGCTACACCTTC.

The CDR3: CASSFNGWYQETQYF. DNA of the CDR3: TGTGCCAGCAGCTTCAACGGGTGGTACCAAGAGACCCAGTACTTC. This chain uses TRBV7-2 with TRBJ2-5, with D hard to call. V lost 3 bases and J lost 0, with 11 bases in between. Germline V CDR1 and CDR2: SGHTA, FQGNSA. This CDR3 is 15 amino acids long.

This clonotype was observed a few times. DNA for the CDR3: TGTGCCAGCAGCTCCCGGGACAGGGAAAGGGACGAGCAGTACTTC. Its protein product is CASSSRDRERDEQYF. The chain uses TRBV7-9 and TRBJ2-7; 9 bases match TRBD1. The CDR3 is 15 residues long. Germline lookup yields CDR1 SEHNR and CDR2 FQNEAQ (reference sequence). Unmatched junction bases numbered 9, after V lost 4 bases and J lost 5 bases.

The V call is TRBV5-1, the J call TRBJ1-4; D ambiguous. With 2 bases removed from V and 7 bases from J, the gap between germline ends came to 12 bases. Germline loops: CDR1 SGHRS, CDR2 YFSETQ. There are 14 residues in the CDR3. The DNA of the CDR3 is TGCGCCAGCAGCTTAGGTAAAGGTGGTGAAAAACTGTTTTTT. Its translation is CASSLGKGGEKLFF.

This rearrangement joins TRBV5-6 to TRBJ2-7; TRBD1 aligns across 8 bases. Germline V lookup: CDR1 SGHDT, CDR2 YYEEEE. CDR3 length: 14 amino acids. With V trimmed by 2 bases and J by 4 bases, 5 bases remained unmatched. The CDR3 DNA is TGTGCCAGCAGCTTTCGGGACAGGCATTACGAGCAGTACTTC. Residues: CASSFRDRHYEQYF. Looking up the rest from reference TRBV5-6 and TRBJ2-7 gives the full variable domain: DAGVTQSPTHLIKTRGQQVTLRCSPKSGHDTVSWYQQALGQGPQFIFQYYEEEERQRGNFPDRFSGHQFPNYSSELNVNALLLGDSALYLCASSFRDRHYEQYFGPGTRLTVT.

This clonotype occurred many times. The rearrangement links TRBV2 to TRBJ2-1, with D perhaps TRBD2 (6 bases). Trimming left V 1 base short and J 6 bases short, with 10 bases between. Germline CDR1 reads SNHLY; CDR2 reads FYNNEI. The CDR3 covers 14 residues. The CDR3 loop is CASSEETGVNEQFF. CDR3 DNA: TGTGCCAGCAGTGAAGAGACGGGAGTCAATGAGCAGTTCTTC. Full variable domain (remainder filled in from reference TRBV2 and TRBJ2-1): EPEVTQTPSHQVTQMGQEVILRCVPISNHLYFYWYRQILGQKVEFLVSFYNNEISEKSEIFDDQFSVERPDGSNFTLKIRSTKLEDSAMYFCASSEETGVNEQFFGPGTRLTVL.